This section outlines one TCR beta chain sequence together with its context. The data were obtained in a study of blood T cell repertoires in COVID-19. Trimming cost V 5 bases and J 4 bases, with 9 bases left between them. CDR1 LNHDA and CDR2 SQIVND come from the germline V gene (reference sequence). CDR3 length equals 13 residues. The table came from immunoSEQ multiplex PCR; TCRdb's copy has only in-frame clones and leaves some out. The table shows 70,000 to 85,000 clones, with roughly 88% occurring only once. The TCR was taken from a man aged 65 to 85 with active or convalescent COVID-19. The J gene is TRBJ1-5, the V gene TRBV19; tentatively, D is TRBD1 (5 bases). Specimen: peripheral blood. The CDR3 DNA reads TGTGCCAGTAGTCGGTACAGGAATCAGCCCCAGCATTTT. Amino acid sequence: CASSRYRNQPQHF.